This is a list of T cell receptor beta chains from one sample in a study of CD8+ T cells in alopecia areata. Only in-frame clones appear in the TCRdb table, and some are missing; sequencing was by immunoSEQ multiplex PCR. The table has 200,000 to 250,000 clones, less than 80% seen once. The input for sequencing was CD4+ T cells sorted from blood, taken at week 0. The origin of the receptors is a human donor with alopecia areata. Both conserved end residues are part of each CDR3. A D gene is named only where the DNA matches it firmly. Size is omitted from some rows. Given values are once, few, many or a class for expanded clones.

TRBV27	once	TRBJ1-5	TRBD1	CASSFGRDRVDQPQHF	TGTGCCAGCAGTTTCGGCCGGGACAGGGTCGATCAGCCCCAGCATTTT
TRBV5-1	-	TRBJ1-2	TRBD1	CASSTGQGASSGGYTF	TGCGCCAGCAGCACCGGACAGGGGGCATCATCGGGTGGCTACACCTTC
TRBV29-1	-	TRBJ2-5	-	CSGFQRGETQYF	TGCAGCGGATTTCAAAGGGGAGAGACCCAGTACTTC
TRBV30	-	TRBJ1-1	-	CACIGGQWTGNTEAFF	TGTGCCTGTATTGGGGGGCAGTGGACTGGGAACACTGAAGCTTTCTTT
TRBV7-2	-	TRBJ2-7	TRBD1	CASRRGQGYEQYF	TGTGCCAGCAGAAGAGGACAGGGCTACGAGCAGTACTTC
TRBV6-5	-	TRBJ1-2	-	CASSLGLGNYGYTF	TGTGCCAGCAGCCTGGGACTGGGTAACTATGGCTACACCTTC
TRBV5-1	-	TRBJ1-2	-	CASSQDSLNYGYTF	TGCGCCAGCAGCCAAGACAGCCTTAACTATGGCTACACCTTC
TRBV5-1	few	TRBJ2-3	-	CASSLDWGTGDTQYF	TGCGCCAGCAGCTTGGATTGGGGGACCGGGGATACGCAGTATTTT
TRBV15	-	TRBJ2-1	-	CATSREPRAVEGDEQFF	TGTGCCACCAGCAGAGAACCGAGGGCGGTGGAAGGGGATGAGCAGTTCTTC
TRBV30	few	TRBJ2-1	-	CAWTRTSMDEQFF	TGTGCCTGGACCCGGACATCGATGGATGAGCAGTTCTTC
TRBV15	-	TRBJ1-1	-	CATSRAGARVGTEAFF	TGTGCCACCAGCAGAGCAGGGGCGCGGGTGGGCACTGAAGCTTTCTTT
TRBV29-1	-	TRBJ1-1	TRBD1	CSAEGQGAFTEAFF	TGCAGCGCGGAGGGACAGGGGGCTTTCACTGAAGCTTTCTTT
TRBV13	few	TRBJ1-6	-	CASSFWNSPLHF	TGTGCCAGCAGCTTTTGGAATTCACCCCTCCACTTT
TRBV9	-	TRBJ2-1	-	CASSPGDLYNEQFF	TGTGCCAGCAGCCCCGGGGACCTCTACAATGAGCAGTTCTTC
TRBV6-5	-	TRBJ1-4	TRBD1	CASSYAGRGSEKLFF	TGTGCCAGCAGTTACGCCGGCAGGGGGAGTGAAAAACTGTTTTTT
TRBV7-6	once	TRBJ2-3	-	CASSLNRDDTQYF	TGTGCCAGCAGCTTAAATAGGGATGATACGCAGTATTTT
TRBV30	-	TRBJ1-5	TRBD1	CAWSVGRQGRQPQHF	TGTGCCTGGAGCGTAGGCCGACAGGGACGACAGCCCCAGCATTTT
TRBV11-2	-	TRBJ2-2	-	CASSSRGTNTGELFF	TGTGCCAGCAGCAGTCGCGGTACGAACACCGGGGAGCTGTTTTTT
TRBV27	few	TRBJ2-2	TRBD1	CASSKQTGVTGELFF	TGTGCCAGCAGTAAACAAACAGGGGTCACCGGGGAGCTGTTTTTT
TRBV4-3	once	TRBJ2-1	TRBD2	CASSFSGGASYNEQFF	TGCGCCAGCAGCTTCAGCGGGGGGGCCTCCTACAATGAGCAGTTCTTC
TRBV7-2	-	TRBJ2-1	TRBD2	CASSFSGGQRGNEQFF	TGTGCCAGCAGCTTTAGCGGGGGCCAACGGGGGAATGAGCAGTTCTTC
TRBV19	-	TRBJ2-5	TRBD1	CASIDREGETQYF	TGTGCCAGTATCGACAGGGAAGGAGAGACCCAGTACTTC